This T cell receptor (beta chain) was observed in a study of read filtering for tumor transcriptome and immune sequencing (dated by TCRdb to the early 2020s). For context, the study as a whole: The cohort consisted of approximately 17 male and roughly 15 female patients, with a mean age of around 66 years and an age range of about 47 to 85. One of the main goals was to work out a read-filtering strategy for immune repertoire data, in particular whether clonotypes backed by only a single read should be removed. TCR-region mapped reads per sample ranged from about 3.5 to 11 million with IR-seq versus only about 75 to 1273 with RNA-seq. Under revised international staging, 8 or 9 patients fell into R-ISS I, more than 15 into R-ISS II and roughly 7 into R-ISS III. Using the same bone marrow samples, the study ran both targeted immune repertoire sequencing and bulk whole-transcriptome sequencing and then compared the TCR repertoires from each method. After DNase treatment, whole-transcriptome libraries were prepared with the TruSeq RNA Access Library Prep Kit.

Results and caveats for the whole study, not just this receptor: The sorted CD138-negative fraction was not purified T cells but a mixed bone marrow immune population. In IR-seq, single-read clonotypes were approximately 80% of clonotypes but approximately 4% of total reads; in RNA-seq they were over 65% of clonotypes and 44.6% of reads. The correlation between IR-seq and RNA-seq shared clonotype proportions was increased by removal of single-read clonotypes. Clonotypes were captured by IR-seq at much higher depth and more reliably than by RNA-seq, and smaller IR-seq throughput was sufficient for identification of most shared clonotypes.

Starting from roughly 370 ng RNA, TCR libraries were constructed with the Immunoverse kit using molecular barcoded adaptors that cover the alpha/delta and beta/gamma chains. TCR library preparation used the same RNA that was used for transcriptome sequencing. Sequencing of TCR libraries was carried out on an Illumina HiSeq 4000 with 2 x 150 cycles. As for the authors' bioinformatics: TCR reads were aligned to human V, D, J and C references and assembled into CDR3 clonotypes with MiXCR, including quality filtering and error correction. The tcR package in R was used for analysis of clonotype counts and gene usage diversity. For inspection of raw mapping reads, RNA-seq reads were mapped by STAR aligner version 2.5.3a onto GRCh37 of the human genome. To test how sequencing depth affected the clonotypes detected, IR-seq fastq files were randomly downsampled with Seqtk 1.3. The public reads were run again by TCRdb, first through fastp at Q25 and then through MiXCR, and only productive beta chains were kept. Rows are combined by CDR3 protein, so each entry shows the most common genes and DNA. These V and J calls rely on TCRdb rather than the paper's analysis. This sample has tens of thousands of distinct CDR3 sequences in its table, and roughly 19% of those were observed once. Over 13% of the sample is in the top ten clones.

This clonotype has ten or more counts. Its antigen is still unknown. No base qualities exist here, and no much larger clone lies one base off it. Taken from cysteine to phenylalanine, the CDR3 has 14 residues. The entry retains the CDR3 DNA only, 42 bases that are in frame from base 1. At the junction V is shortened by 4 bases and J by 7 bases, with 16 bases in between. CDR1 MGHRA and CDR2 YSYEKL are derived from the germline V gene. Every patient had bone marrow sampled at the time of active disease. Ficoll-Hypaque density gradient centrifugation was used to isolate bone marrow mononuclear cells. CD138-negative cells were obtained by negative selection after labeling with CD138 magnetic microbeads on a MACS separator, removing myeloma plasma cells. Flow cytometry with CD138 antibodies on an Attune NxT was used to check how pure the isolated cells were. TRIzol reagent was used to extract total RNA, and a NanoDrop spectrophotometer was used to quantify the extracted RNA. Paired RNA-seq and IR-seq were performed on the CD138-negative bone marrow sample of each patient.

The rearrangement combines TRBV4-1 with TRBJ1-1; the D gene is perhaps TRBD1, from 5 matching bases. Sequencing was done on a sample of a population of CD138-negative cells sorted from bone marrow. The cell subset or site label, read with the paper, signifies: bone marrow mononuclear cells depleted of CD138+ plasma/myeloma cells by negative magnetic selection. This clonotype was sampled from a donor aged 40 or over with multiple myeloma. The CDR3 sequence is CASSRPAGTIEAFF. DNA sequence: TGCGCCAGCAGCCGACCGGCCGGGACTATTGAAGCTTTCTTT.